The 17 T cell receptor beta chains presented below share a single source sample, sequenced in a study of regulatory T cells in long-lasting Graves disease. Documented time point: newly diagnosed GD, antithyroid drugs for less than 3 months. Generation of the TCR library employed RNA extracted from PBMCs. TCR beta libraries were built with iRepertoire HTBI primers and Arm-PCR of CDR3 regions. TCRdb reanalysed the multiplex PCR reads using MiXCR and keeps one entry per CDR3 protein. The sample lists some 340,000 distinct CDR3 sequences; roughly 10% were seen once. These data were also filed under a second study, of T cells in Graves' hyperthyroidism and ophthalmopathy.

This material consisted of peripheral blood mononuclear cells (PBMCs), taken at new diagnosis, from a patient treated with antithyroid drugs. Receptors originate from a woman aged 18 to 35 with Graves disease.

A word on this clonotype: A read error may explain this, as a much larger clone is one base away. The CDR3: CASSLETGTMNTGAFF. CDR3 sequence (DNA): TGCGCCAGCAGCTTGGAAACAGGGACGATGAACACTGGAGCTTTCTTT. This chain joins TRBV5-1 and TRBJ1-1; a possible D gene is TRBD1 (6 bases). Germline values: CDR1 SGHRS, CDR2 YFSETQ. CDR3 size: 16 residues.

This clonotype occurred many times. V is TRBV11-1 and J is TRBJ2-7; D possibly corresponds to TRBD2 (5 bases). The CDR3 totals 15 residues. CDR1 SGHAT and CDR2 FQDESV come from the germline V gene (reference sequence). Trimming took off 5 bases at V and 1 base at J, with 15 bases between the two ends. Written as DNA, the CDR3 is TGTGCCAGCAGCCGCGACTCACTAGAATCCTACGAGCAGTACTTC. Translating gives CASSRDSLESYEQYF. Together with reference TRBV11-1 and TRBJ2-7, the CDR3 gives the full variable domain: EAEVAQSPRYKITEKSQAVAFWCDPISGHATLYWYRQILGQGPELLVQFQDESVVDDSQLPKDRFSAERLKGVDSTLKIQPAELGDSAMYLCASSRDSLESYEQYFGPGTRLTVT.

This clonotype occurred a few times. The genes are TRBV4-2 and TRBJ2-2; D is unclear. CDR1 and CDR2 from the germline V gene are LGHNA and YNFKEQ. Trimming cost V 3 bases and J 0 bases, with 14 bases left between them. The CDR3 has 17 residues. The CDR3 here is CASSHPLASANTGELFF. CDR3 sequence (DNA): TGTGCCAGCAGCCATCCCCTGGCCAGCGCGAACACCGGGGAGCTGTTTTTT.

The chain uses TRBV12-3 or TRBV12-4 and TRBJ2-3; 8 nucleotides align to TRBD2. With V trimmed by 2 bases and J by 4 bases, 8 bases remained unmatched. There are 16 residues in the CDR3. The CDR3 here is CASSLLLAGFADTQYF. As DNA, the CDR3 is TGTGCCAGCAGTTTACTGCTAGCGGGTTTCGCAGATACGCAGTATTTT.

CDR3 sequence reads: CSVGQTNQPQHF. The CDR3 coding sequence is TGCAGCGTGGGACAGACCAATCAGCCCCAGCATTTT. The V gene is TRBV29-1, the J gene TRBJ1-5, with 7 bases fitting TRBD1. Germline assignment: CDR1 SQVTM and CDR2 ANQGSEA. J gave up 3 bases and V 6 bases, and 2 bases lay outside the gene matches. The CDR3 is 12 residues long.

This clonotype was recorded many times. V is TRBV28 and J is TRBJ2-4; 8 bases line up with TRBD2. The CDR3 consists of 15 residues. With V trimmed by 8 bases and J by 0 bases, 6 bases remained unmatched. Per germline, CDR1 MDHEN and CDR2 SYDVKM. The CDR3 DNA reads as TGTGCCAGCCTGGGGGCGGGGGGAGCCAAAAACATTCAGTACTTC. Protein: CASLGAGGAKNIQYF. Together with reference TRBV28 and TRBJ2-4, the CDR3 gives the full variable domain: DVKVTQSSRYLVKRTGEKVFLECVQDMDHENMFWYRQDPGLGLRLIYFSYDVKMKEKGDIPEGYSVSREKKERFSLILESASTNQTSMYLCASLGAGGAKNIQYFGAGTRLSVL.

In its sample, this clonotype was seen many times. The V and J genes are TRBV28 and TRBJ1-1; 8 bases fit TRBD1. Germline CDR1 MDHEN, CDR2 SYDVKM. V shed 3 bases and J 0 bases; nucleotides not matched to a gene: 6. The CDR3 has 16 amino acids. The CDR3 nucleotides read TGTGCCAGCAGTTTCGGGACAGGAAACATGAACACTGAAGCTTTCTTT. This gives the protein CASSFGTGNMNTEAFF. The entire variable domain, with the rest obtained from reference TRBV28 and TRBJ1-1, is as follows: DVKVTQSSRYLVKRTGEKVFLECVQDMDHENMFWYRQDPGLGLRLIYFSYDVKMKEKGDIPEGYSVSREKKERFSLILESASTNQTSMYLCASSFGTGNMNTEAFFGQGTRLTVV.

This clonotype came up many times. The chain is built from TRBV27 and TRBJ1-1, with a tentative D call TRBD1 (6 bases). The ends were cut back, 5 bases at V and 2 bases at J, with 12 bases in the middle. Germline V gene data show CDR1 as MNHEY and CDR2 as SMNVEV (reference sequence). This CDR3 contains 14 residues. For the CDR3, the DNA is TGTGCCAGCAGTGCAGGGGTAGGAAACACTGAAGCTTTCTTT. This encodes CASSAGVGNTEAFF.

V is TRBV10-3 and J is TRBJ2-3; unclear D gene. Germline V CDR1 and CDR2: ENHRY, SYGVKD. The CDR3 consists of 14 residues. Between the trimmed V and J ends, which lost 5 bases and 5 bases, there was a span of 14 bases. Here the CDR3 DNA reads TGTGCCATCAGTTTGTTGGCAGAGCGAGATACGCAGTATTTT. As protein: CAISLLAERDTQYF.

The chain has TRBV28 and TRBJ2-1; TRBD2 matches at 12 bases. This CDR3 is built from 15 residues. V lost 5 bases and J lost 7; bases outside the gene matches: 6. Germline V gives CDR1 MDHEN, CDR2 SYDVKM. The CDR3 DNA reads as TGTGCCAGCAGTGTTCGGACTAGCGGGGCTAATGAGCAGTTCTTC. Protein sequence: CASSVRTSGANEQFF.

This clonotype was detected ten times or more. V usage is TRBV30 and J usage is TRBJ2-1; tentatively, D is TRBD2 (5 bases). CDR3 length: 11 amino acids. Trimming shortened V by 2 bases and J by 8 bases, and 7 bases separated the two germline ends. CDR1 and CDR2 from the germline V gene are GTSNPN and SVGIG (reference sequence). The CDR3 region is CAWSFGDEQFF. CDR3 DNA sequence: TGTGCCTGGAGTTTCGGGGATGAGCAGTTCTTC. The full variable domain, in which reference TRBV30 and TRBJ2-1 provide the parts outside the CDR3, is SQTIHQWPATLVQPVGSPLSLECTVEGTSNPNLYWYRQAAGRGLQLLFYSVGIGQISSEVPQNLSASRPQDRQFILSSKKLLLSDSGFYLCAWSFGDEQFFGPGTRLTVL.

This clonotype was recorded at least ten times. The rearrangement joins TRBV15 to TRBJ2-3, with D possibly TRBD2 on 6 matching bases. The V gene's germline CDR1 is LNHNV and CDR2 YYDKDF (reference sequence). This CDR3 has 17 amino acids. V gave up 8 bases and J gave up 2 bases, with 23 bases separating them. This chain's CDR3 is CATRGRGRTTHTDTQYF. CDR3 bases: TGTGCCACCCGTGGTCGCGGCAGGACTACCCACACAGATACGCAGTATTTT.

This clonotype was picked up many times. The chain combines TRBV28 with TRBJ2-7; TRBD1 is a possible D gene (6 bases). Germline loops: CDR1 MDHEN, CDR2 SYDVKM. The CDR3 spans 15 residues. The V gene lost 6 bases and the J gene lost 7 bases, with 22 bases spanning the gap. CDR3 bases: TGTGCCAGCAGCCCCACCCGGGACACTCAAAGGGAGCAGTACGTC. Protein: CASSPTRDTQREQYV.

This clonotype was seen ten or more times. The V and J genes are TRBV27 and TRBJ2-7, with D possibly being TRBD1 (6 bases). The length of the CDR3 is 14 residues. CDR1 is MNHEY, CDR2 SMNVEV, per germline (reference sequence). V was trimmed by 2 bases and J by 6 bases, leaving 14 bases between them. CDR3 coding DNA: TGTGCCAGCAGTTTAAGGGGGTTCGTACGCGAGCAGTACTTC. This gives the protein CASSLRGFVREQYF.

The V gene is TRBV7-9, the J gene TRBJ1-2; TRBD1 is a possible D gene (5 bases). The CDR3 is made up of 15 amino acids. Germline CDR1 and CDR2: SEHNR and FQNEAQ (reference sequence). With 5 bases removed from V and 4 bases from J, the gap between germline ends came to 17 bases. The CDR3 nucleotides are TGTGCCAGCAGCCGGGGGGTAGGACCGATCTATGGCTACACCTTC. It translates to CASSRGVGPIYGYTF. The whole variable domain, remainder taken from reference TRBV7-9 and TRBJ1-2, is DTGVSQNPRHKITKRGQNVTFRCDPISEHNRLYWYRQTLGQGPEFLTYFQNEAQLEKSRLLSDRFSAERPKGSFSTLEIQRTEQGDSAMYLCASSRGVGPIYGYTFGSGTRLTVV.

This clonotype was counted only a few times. The V and J genes are TRBV27 and TRBJ2-5; 8 bases match TRBD1. The germline gives CDR1 MNHEY, CDR2 SMNVEV (reference sequence). The CDR3 contains 21 residues. After removal of 3 bases from V and 7 bases from J, the junction contained 28 bases not matched to a gene. In nucleotides, the CDR3 is TGTGCCAGCAGTTTTTACGCCGCTCGGACAGGGCGCAGTAACCCGCCGGGGACCCAGTACTTC. Protein: CASSFYAARTGRSNPPGTQYF.

This clonotype was counted a few times. V and J are TRBV5-6 and TRBJ2-1, with 7 nucleotides matching TRBD2. With 1 base clipped from V and 6 bases from J, the junction kept 10 bases outside the gene matches. CDR1 is SGHDT and CDR2 is YYEEEE in the germline V gene. CDR3 size: 16 residues. In DNA, the CDR3 is TGTGCCAGCAGCTTGTTGGGCGGGAGTGGGTCCAATGAGCAGTTCTTC. Encoded protein: CASSLLGGSGSNEQFF.